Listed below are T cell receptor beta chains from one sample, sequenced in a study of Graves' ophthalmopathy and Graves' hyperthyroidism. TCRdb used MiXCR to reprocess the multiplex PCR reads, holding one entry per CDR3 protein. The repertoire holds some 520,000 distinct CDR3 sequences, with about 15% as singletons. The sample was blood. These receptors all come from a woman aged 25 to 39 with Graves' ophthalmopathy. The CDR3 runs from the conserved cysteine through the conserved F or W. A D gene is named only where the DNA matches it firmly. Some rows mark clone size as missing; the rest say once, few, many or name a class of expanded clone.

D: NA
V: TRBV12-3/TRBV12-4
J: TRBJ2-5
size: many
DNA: TGTGCCAGCAGTCCACCGACGCTACAGGGCGCCGGGACCCAGTACTTC
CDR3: CASSPPTLQGAGTQYF

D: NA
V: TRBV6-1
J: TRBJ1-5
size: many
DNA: TGTGCCAGCAGTGAAGGGAACAGCCATAGCAATCAGCCCCAGCATTTT
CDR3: CASSEGNSHSNQPQHF

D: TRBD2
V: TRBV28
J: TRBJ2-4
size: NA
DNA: TGTGCCAGCAGTTTCTTAGCGGGAGGAGGCATTAAGTACTTC
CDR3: CASSFLAGGGIKYF

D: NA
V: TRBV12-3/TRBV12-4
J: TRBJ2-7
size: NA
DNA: TGTGCCAGCAGTTTATCCGGCAGGGAATTCTACGAGCAGTACTTC
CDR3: CASSLSGREFYEQYF

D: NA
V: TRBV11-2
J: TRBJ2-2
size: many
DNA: TGTGCCAGCAGCTTCGTTGGGGACGGGGGCACCGGGGAGCTGTTTTTT
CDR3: CASSFVGDGGTGELFF

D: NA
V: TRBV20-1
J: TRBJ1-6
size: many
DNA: TGCAGTATAAGGAGCTCCTATAATTCACCCCTCCACTTT
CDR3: CSIRSSYNSPLHF

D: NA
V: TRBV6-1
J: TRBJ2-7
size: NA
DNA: TGTGCCAGCATGCCGGACTCCTACGAGCAGTACTTC
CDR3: CASMPDSYEQYF

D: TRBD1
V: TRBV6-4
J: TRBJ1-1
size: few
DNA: TGTGCCATCGTTTGGGGACAGGGGCTATCTGAAGCTTGCTTT
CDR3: CAIVWGQGLSEACF

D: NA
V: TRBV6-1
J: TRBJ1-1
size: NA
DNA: TGTGCCAGCAGTGAACGTAGGGCTGAAGCTTTCTTT
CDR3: CASSERRAEAFF

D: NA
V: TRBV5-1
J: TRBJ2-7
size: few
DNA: TGCGCCAGCAGCCCCGGCCGTGCTAGGACCTACGAGCAGTACTTC
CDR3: CASSPGRARTYEQYF

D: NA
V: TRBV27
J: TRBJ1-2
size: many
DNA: TGTGCCAGCAGTTTAGGAGAAGGGAAGAACTATGGCTACACCTTC
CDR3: CASSLGEGKNYGYTF

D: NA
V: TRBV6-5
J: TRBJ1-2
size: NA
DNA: TGTGCCAGCAGTTACAGCGGGGGCTCCCCCTATGGCTACACCTTC
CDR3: CASSYSGGSPYGYTF

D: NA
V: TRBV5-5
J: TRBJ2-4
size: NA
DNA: TGTGCCAGCAGCCGGGACGCCTCGCGTCGTAACATTAAGTACTTC
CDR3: CASSRDASRRNIKYF

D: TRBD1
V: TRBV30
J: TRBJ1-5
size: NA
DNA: TGTGCCTGGGGACAGGGACCCAATCAGCCCCAGCATTTT
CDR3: CAWGQGPNQPQHF

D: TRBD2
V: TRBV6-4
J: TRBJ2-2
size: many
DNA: TGTGCCAGCAGTGATCTCGGGGGGGCCGGGGAGCTGTTTTTT
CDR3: CASSDLGGAGELFF

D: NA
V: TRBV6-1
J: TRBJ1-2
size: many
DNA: TGTGCCACAAGGGCACCGAACTATGGCTACACCTTC
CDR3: CATRAPNYGYTF

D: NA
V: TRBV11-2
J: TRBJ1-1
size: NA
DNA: TGTGCCAGCAGCCCATTCCAGGGATCCACTGAAGCTTTCTTT
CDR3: CASSPFQGSTEAFF

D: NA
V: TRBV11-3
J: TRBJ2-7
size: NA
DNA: TGTGCCAGCAGCTTAGTTTCTGGGGATTCCTACGAGCAGTACTTC
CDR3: CASSLVSGDSYEQYF

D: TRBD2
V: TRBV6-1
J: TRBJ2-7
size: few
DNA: TGTGCCAGCAGGTCAAGCGGGGGGGCAGGCGAGCAGTACTTC
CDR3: CASRSSGGAGEQYF

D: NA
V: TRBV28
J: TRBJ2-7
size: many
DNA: TGTGCCAGCAGTTTGAGGGGGGGCTGGGGGGAGCAGTACTTC
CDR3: CASSLRGGWGEQYF

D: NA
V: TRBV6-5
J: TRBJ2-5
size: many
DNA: TGTGCCAGCAGGACCCCGGGGACACACCAAGAGACCCAGTACTTC
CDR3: CASRTPGTHQETQYF

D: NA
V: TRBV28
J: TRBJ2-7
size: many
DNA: TGTGCCAGCAGTTTAACAGGGCCATCCTACGAGCAGTACTTC
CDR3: CASSLTGPSYEQYF

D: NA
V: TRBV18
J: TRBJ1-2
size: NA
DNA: TGTGCCAGCTCACCATACGTGGCACAGCCCGTCTATGGCTACACCTTC
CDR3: CASSPYVAQPVYGYTF

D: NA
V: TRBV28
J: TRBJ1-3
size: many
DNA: TGTGCCAGCAGTTTTGGTCAGGGCACCATATATTTT
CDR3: CASSFGQGTIYF

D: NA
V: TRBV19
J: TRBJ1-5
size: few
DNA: TGTGCCAGTAGTATAGGGCGGGGGCCGGGCAATCAGCCCCAGCATTTT
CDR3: CASSIGRGPGNQPQHF

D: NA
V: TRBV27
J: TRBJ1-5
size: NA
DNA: TGTGCCAGCAGTTTAAACAGATATCAGCCCCAGCATTTT
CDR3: CASSLNRYQPQHF

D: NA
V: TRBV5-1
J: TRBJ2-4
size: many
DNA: TGCGCCAGCACCCCCGGGACAGCCAAAAACATTCAGTACTTC
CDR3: CASTPGTAKNIQYF

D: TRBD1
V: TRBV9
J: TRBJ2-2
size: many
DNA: TGTGCCAGCAGCGTTACAGGGGGTAACACCGGGGAGCTGTTTTTT
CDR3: CASSVTGGNTGELFF

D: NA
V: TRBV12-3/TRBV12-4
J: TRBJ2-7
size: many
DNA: TGTGCCAGCAGTTTACGGAGGGTCCTTGGGGACACCCGGGGGACCGAGCAGTACTTC
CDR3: CASSLRRVLGDTRGTEQYF

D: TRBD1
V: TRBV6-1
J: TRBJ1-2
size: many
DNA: TGTGCCAGCAGCGTGGGACAGATCTATGGCTACACCTTC
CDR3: CASSVGQIYGYTF

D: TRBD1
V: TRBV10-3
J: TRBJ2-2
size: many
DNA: TGTGCCATCAGTGTCGACAGGGGCGACGGGGAGCTGTTTTTT
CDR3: CAISVDRGDGELFF

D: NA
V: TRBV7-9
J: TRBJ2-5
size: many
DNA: TGTGCCAGCAGCACCGGACCGATTCCTCAAGAGACCCAGTACTTC
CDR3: CASSTGPIPQETQYF

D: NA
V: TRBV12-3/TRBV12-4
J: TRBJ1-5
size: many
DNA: TGTGCCAGCAGTTTCATGGGTTGGAGCAATCAGCCCCAGCATTTT
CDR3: CASSFMGWSNQPQHF

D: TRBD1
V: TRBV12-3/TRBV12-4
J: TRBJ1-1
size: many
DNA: TGTGCCAGCAGCCGACAGGGCGCTGAAGCTTTCTTT
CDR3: CASSRQGAEAFF

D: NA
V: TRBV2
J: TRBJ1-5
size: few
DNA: TGTGCCAGCAGTGACGAGGGTTTTGGACAGCCCCAGCATTTT
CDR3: CASSDEGFGQPQHF

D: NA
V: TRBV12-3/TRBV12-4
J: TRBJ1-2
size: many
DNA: TGTGCCAGCAGCCTGGCGGGACGCCACTATGGCTACACCTTC
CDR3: CASSLAGRHYGYTF

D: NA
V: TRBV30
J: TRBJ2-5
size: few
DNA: TGTGCCTACGGCAGGGCGGGGGAGACCCAGTACTTC
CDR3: CAYGRAGETQYF

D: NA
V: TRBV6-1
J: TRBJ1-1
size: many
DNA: TGTGCCAGCAGTAAGGCCGAGGGTAGCACTAAAGCTTTCTTT
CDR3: CASSKAEGSTKAFF

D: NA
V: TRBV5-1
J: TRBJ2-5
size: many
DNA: TGCGCCAGCATCACCGGTTGGTCGGGTAAACAAGAGACCCAGTACTTC
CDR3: CASITGWSGKQETQYF

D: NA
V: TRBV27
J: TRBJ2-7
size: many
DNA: TGTGCCAGCAGCCCCCGGGCAACCTCCTACGAGCAGTACTTC
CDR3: CASSPRATSYEQYF

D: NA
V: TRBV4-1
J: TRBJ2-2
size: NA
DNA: TGCGCCAGCAGCCACGCGTCTCTCACCGGGGAGCTGTTTTTT
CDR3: CASSHASLTGELFF

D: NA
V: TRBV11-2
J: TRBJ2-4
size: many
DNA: TGTGCCAGCAGCTTAGTATGGGACGGTCTAGCCAAAAACATTCAGTACTTC
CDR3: CASSLVWDGLAKNIQYF